A selection of T cell receptor beta chains follows, all from one sample in a study of T cells in Graves' hyperthyroidism and ophthalmopathy. From the multiplex PCR reads, TCRdb called clonotypes with MiXCR, one entry per CDR3 protein. Counted here are about 260,000 distinct CDR3 sequences, 16% occurring once; the ten biggest clones make up less than 35%. Sample: blood. Source of these receptors: a young woman with Graves' ophthalmopathy. Both conserved end residues are part of each CDR3. A D gene is named only where the DNA matches it firmly. The listing skips clone size in some rows; elsewhere it reads once, few, many or a size class.

TRBJ2-7 | 16 | many | TRBV12-3/TRBV12-4 | TRBD2 | TGTGCCAGCAGTTTGAAGGCGGGGGTTGCCTCCTACGAGCAGTACTTC | CASSLKAGVASYEQYF
TRBJ1-5 | 13 | many | TRBV29-1 | NA | TGCAGCGTTGCGGACAACAGCTATCAGCCCCAGCATTTT | CSVADNSYQPQHF
TRBJ1-5 | 15 | once | TRBV7-2 | NA | TGTGCCAGCAGCCTAGCGGGCATTCCCAATCAGCCCCAGCATTTT | CASSLAGIPNQPQHF
TRBJ1-1 | 13 | many | TRBV6-2/TRBV6-3 | NA | TGTGCCAGCACTCGGGGCCCGAACACTGAAGCTTTCTTT | CASTRGPNTEAFF
TRBJ2-5 | 13 | many | TRBV20-1 | TRBD1 | TGCAGTGCTAGAACAGGGGGCTGGGAGACCCAGTACTTC | CSARTGGWETQYF
TRBJ2-5 | 13 | many | TRBV12-3/TRBV12-4 | NA | TGTGCCAGCAGTTTAGCGAGAGGAGAGACCCAGTACTTC | CASSLARGETQYF
TRBJ2-7 | 14 | many | TRBV28 | NA | TGTGCCAGCAGCCTAGCGCGCTTCTCCTACGAGCAGTACTTC | CASSLARFSYEQYF
TRBJ2-7 | 15 | many | TRBV7-2 | TRBD2 | TGTGCCAGCAGAAAACTAGCGGGCTTGACCTACGAGCAGTACTTC | CASRKLAGLTYEQYF
TRBJ2-1 | 14 | many | TRBV20-1 | NA | TGCAGTGCTAGAGTTCGGGGGAATTACAATGAGCAGTTCTTC | CSARVRGNYNEQFF
TRBJ2-2 | 17 | many | TRBV28 | TRBD2 | TGTGCCAGCAGTCTTTTTGTCGAGACTAGCGGCACCGGGGAGCTGTTTTTT | CASSLFVETSGTGELFF
TRBJ2-1 | 17 | many | TRBV12-3/TRBV12-4 | NA | TGTGCCAGCAGTTTAAACCTTGTGGTTCTGCGCTACAATGAGCAGTTCTTC | CASSLNLVVLRYNEQFF
TRBJ1-3 | 15 | few | TRBV12-3/TRBV12-4 | NA | TGTGCCAGCAGTTTAGTCACAGTCTCTGGAAACACCATATATTTT | CASSLVTVSGNTIYF
TRBJ2-1 | 16 | many | TRBV4-3 | TRBD2 | TGCGCCAGCAGCCAAGATTCGGGGCATCCTAGCGGTGAGCAGTTCTTC | CASSQDSGHPSGEQFF
TRBJ2-1 | 11 | few | TRBV20-1 | NA | TGCAGTGCTACATTGCCCCCGGTTCGGTTCTTC | CSATLPPVRFF
TRBJ2-7 | 16 | many | TRBV7-9 | NA | TGTGCCAGCAGCTTATCAGCCACACTTCCTTCCTACGAGCAGTACTTC | CASSLSATLPSYEQYF
TRBJ2-1 | 15 | NA | TRBV7-3 | TRBD2 | TGTGCCAGCAGCGAGCGACTAGCGGGGCCCAATGAGCAGTTCTTC | CASSERLAGPNEQFF
TRBJ2-1 | 12 | many | TRBV14 | NA | TGTGCCAGCAGCCAAGATTGGCGTGAGCAGTTCTTC | CASSQDWREQFF
TRBJ1-3 | 15 | few | TRBV4-1 | TRBD1 | TGCGCCAGCAGCCAACTCAGGGGGCTAGGAAACACCATATATTTT | CASSQLRGLGNTIYF
TRBJ2-1 | 16 | few | TRBV20-1 | TRBD1 | TGCAGTGCTAGATTACTCCGGGACAGGGGACGGAATGAGCAGTTCTTC | CSARLLRDRGRNEQFF
TRBJ2-3 | 15 | NA | TRBV5-8 | TRBD1 | TGTGCCACAAACTCCGGGACAGGGGGCAAGGATACGCAGTATTTT | CATNSGTGGKDTQYF
TRBJ2-3 | 13 | many | TRBV20-1 | NA | TGCAGTGCTAGAGATTGGGGGGCAGATACGCAGTATTTT | CSARDWGADTQYF
TRBJ1-1 | 16 | NA | TRBV4-1 | NA | TGCGCCAGCAGCCACTACTGGGACGCTATGAACACTGAAGCTTTCTTT | CASSHYWDAMNTEAFF
TRBJ2-1 | 17 | few | TRBV25-1 | TRBD1 | TGTGCCAGCAGTGAACCTTCCCTTCGACCAGGGGGTGATGAGCAGTTCTTC | CASSEPSLRPGGDEQFF
TRBJ2-5 | 22 | NA | TRBV12-3/TRBV12-4 | NA | NA | CASSQDSSFYICSASAGETQYF
TRBJ2-2 | 16 | NA | TRBV12-3/TRBV12-4 | NA | TGTGCCAGCAGTTATTTCTTGGGTCCGAACACCGGGGAGCTGTTTTTT | CASSYFLGPNTGELFF